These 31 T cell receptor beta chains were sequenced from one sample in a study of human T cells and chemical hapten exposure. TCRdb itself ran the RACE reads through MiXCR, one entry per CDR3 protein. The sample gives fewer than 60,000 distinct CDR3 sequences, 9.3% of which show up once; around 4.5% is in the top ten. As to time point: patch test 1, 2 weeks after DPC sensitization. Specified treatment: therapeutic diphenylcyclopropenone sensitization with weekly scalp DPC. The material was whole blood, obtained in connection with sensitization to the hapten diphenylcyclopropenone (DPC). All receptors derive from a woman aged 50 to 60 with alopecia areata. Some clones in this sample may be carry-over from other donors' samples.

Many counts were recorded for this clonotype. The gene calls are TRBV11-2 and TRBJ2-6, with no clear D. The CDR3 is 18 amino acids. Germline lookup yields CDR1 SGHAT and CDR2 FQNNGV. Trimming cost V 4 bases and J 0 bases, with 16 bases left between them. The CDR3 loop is CASSSGIPAISGANVLTF. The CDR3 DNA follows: TGTGCCAGCAGCTCCGGTATCCCAGCGATCTCTGGGGCCAACGTCCTGACTTTC.

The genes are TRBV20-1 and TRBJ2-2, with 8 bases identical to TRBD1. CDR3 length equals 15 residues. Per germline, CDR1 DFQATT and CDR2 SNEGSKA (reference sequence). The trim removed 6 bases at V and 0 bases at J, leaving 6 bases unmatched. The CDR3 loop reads CSAPDRGPNTGELFF. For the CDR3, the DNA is TGCAGTGCGCCCGACAGGGGCCCGAACACCGGGGAGCTGTTTTTT.

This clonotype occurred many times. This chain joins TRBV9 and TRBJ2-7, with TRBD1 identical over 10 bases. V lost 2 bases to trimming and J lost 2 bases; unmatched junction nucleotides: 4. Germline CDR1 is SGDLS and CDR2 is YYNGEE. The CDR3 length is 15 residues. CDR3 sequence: CASSVYGTGAYEQYF. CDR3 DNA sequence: TGTGCCAGCAGCGTCTACGGGACAGGGGCCTACGAGCAGTACTTC.

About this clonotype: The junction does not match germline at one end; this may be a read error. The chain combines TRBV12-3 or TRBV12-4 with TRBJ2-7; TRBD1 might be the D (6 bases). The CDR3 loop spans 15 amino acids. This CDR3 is CASSLANRALYEQYF. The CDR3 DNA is TGTGCCAGCAGCTTAGCCAACAGGGCCCTTTACGAGCAGTACTTC.

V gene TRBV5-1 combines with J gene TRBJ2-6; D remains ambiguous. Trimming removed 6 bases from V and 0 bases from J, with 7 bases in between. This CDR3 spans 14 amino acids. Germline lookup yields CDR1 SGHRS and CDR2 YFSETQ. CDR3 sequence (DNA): TGCGCCAGCACCCAGAACTCTGGGGCCAACGTCCTGACTTTC. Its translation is CASTQNSGANVLTF.

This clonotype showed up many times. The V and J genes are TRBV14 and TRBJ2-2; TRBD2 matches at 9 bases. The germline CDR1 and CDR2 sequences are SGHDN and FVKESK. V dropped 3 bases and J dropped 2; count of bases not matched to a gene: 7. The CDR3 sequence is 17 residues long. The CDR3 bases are TGTGCCAGCAGCCATCTCCGACTAGCGGATAACACCGGGGAGCTGTTTTTT. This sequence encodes CASSHLRLADNTGELFF.

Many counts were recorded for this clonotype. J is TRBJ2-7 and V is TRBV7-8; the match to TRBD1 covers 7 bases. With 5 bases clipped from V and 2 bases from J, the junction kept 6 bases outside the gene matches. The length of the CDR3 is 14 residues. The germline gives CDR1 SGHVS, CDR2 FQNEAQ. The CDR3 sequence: CASSPRQGTYEQYF. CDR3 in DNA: TGTGCCAGCAGCCCCCGACAGGGAACCTACGAGCAGTACTTC.

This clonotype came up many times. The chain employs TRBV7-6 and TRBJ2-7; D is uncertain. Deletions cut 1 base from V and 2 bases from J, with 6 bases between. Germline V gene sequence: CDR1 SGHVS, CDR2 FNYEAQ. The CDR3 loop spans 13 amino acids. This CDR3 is CASSLERPYEQYF. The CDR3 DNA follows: TGTGCCAGCAGCTTAGAAAGACCCTACGAGCAGTACTTC.

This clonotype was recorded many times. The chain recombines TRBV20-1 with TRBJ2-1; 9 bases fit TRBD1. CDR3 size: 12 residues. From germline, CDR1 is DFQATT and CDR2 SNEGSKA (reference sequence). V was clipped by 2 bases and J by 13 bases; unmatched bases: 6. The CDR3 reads CSARQGQGPQFF. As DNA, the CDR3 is TGCAGTGCTAGACAAGGACAGGGGCCCCAGTTCTTC.

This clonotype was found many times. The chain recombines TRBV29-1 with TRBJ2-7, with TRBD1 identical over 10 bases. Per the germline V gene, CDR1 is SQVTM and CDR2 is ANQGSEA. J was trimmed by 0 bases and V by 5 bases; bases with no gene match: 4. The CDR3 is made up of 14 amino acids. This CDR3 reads CSVRTGGNSYEQYF. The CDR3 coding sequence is TGCAGCGTTCGGACAGGGGGAAACTCCTACGAGCAGTACTTC.

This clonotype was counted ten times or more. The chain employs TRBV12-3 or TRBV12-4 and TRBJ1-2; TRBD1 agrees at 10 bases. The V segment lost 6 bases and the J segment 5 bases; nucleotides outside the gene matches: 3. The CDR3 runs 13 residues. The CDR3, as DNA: TGTGCCAGCAGAGGGACAGGGGAGTATGGCTACACCTTC. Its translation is CASRGTGEYGYTF.

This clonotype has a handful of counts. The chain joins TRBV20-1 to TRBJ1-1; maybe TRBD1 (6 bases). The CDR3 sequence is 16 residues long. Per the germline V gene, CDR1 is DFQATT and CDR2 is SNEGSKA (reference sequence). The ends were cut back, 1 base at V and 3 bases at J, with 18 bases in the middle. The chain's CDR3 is CSARAVWTAGDTEAFF. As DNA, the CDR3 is TGCAGTGCTAGAGCCGTTTGGACAGCGGGAGACACTGAAGCTTTCTTT.

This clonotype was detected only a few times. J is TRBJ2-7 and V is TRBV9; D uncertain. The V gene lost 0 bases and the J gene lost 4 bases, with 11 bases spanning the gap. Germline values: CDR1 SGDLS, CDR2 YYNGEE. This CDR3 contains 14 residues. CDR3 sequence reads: CASSVDAGWYEQYF. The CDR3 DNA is TGTGCCAGCAGCGTAGATGCCGGATGGTACGAGCAGTACTTC.

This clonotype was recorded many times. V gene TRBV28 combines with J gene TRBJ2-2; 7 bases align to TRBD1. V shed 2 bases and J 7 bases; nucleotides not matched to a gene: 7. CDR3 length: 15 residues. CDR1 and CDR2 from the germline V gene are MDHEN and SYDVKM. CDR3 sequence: CASSLRQGYGGELFF. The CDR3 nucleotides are TGTGCCAGCAGTTTACGACAGGGATATGGCGGGGAGCTGTTTTTT.

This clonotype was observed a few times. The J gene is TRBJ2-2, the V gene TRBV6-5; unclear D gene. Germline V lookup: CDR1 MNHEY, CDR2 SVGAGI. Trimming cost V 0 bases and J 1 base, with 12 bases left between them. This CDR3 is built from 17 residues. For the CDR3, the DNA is TGTGCCAGCAGTTACTCGATTTCGGGCCAGAACACCGGGGAGCTGTTTTTT. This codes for CASSYSISGQNTGELFF.

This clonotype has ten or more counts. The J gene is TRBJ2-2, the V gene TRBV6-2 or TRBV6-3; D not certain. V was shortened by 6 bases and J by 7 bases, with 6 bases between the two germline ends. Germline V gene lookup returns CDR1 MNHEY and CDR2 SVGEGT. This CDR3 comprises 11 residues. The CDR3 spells CASRSYGELFF. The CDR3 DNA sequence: TGTGCCAGCAGATCCTACGGGGAGCTGTTTTTT.

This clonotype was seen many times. CDR3 amino acids: CASSAADTQYF. The CDR3, as DNA: TGTGCCAGCAGCGCAGCAGATACGCAGTATTTT. The gene calls are TRBV7-6 and TRBJ2-3; D gene unclear. The CDR3 covers 11 residues. Germline V gene sequence: CDR1 SGHVS, CDR2 FNYEAQ. The germline V and J ends were trimmed by 5 bases and 4 bases, with 4 bases remaining between them.

The DNA for the CDR3 is TGTGCCTGGAGTGGAGAGGGGGCCCCGACGATCCACGAGCAGTACTTC. It yields the protein CAWSGEGAPTIHEQYF. V and J are TRBV30 and TRBJ2-7; 7 nucleotides agree with TRBD1. Trimming removed 1 base from V and 5 bases from J; junction bases left unmatched: 14. The CDR3 loop spans 16 amino acids. Germline values: CDR1 GTSNPN, CDR2 SVGIG (reference sequence). Using reference TRBV30 and TRBJ2-7 for the parts outside the CDR3, the full variable domain is SQTIHQWPATLVQPVGSPLSLECTVEGTSNPNLYWYRQAAGRGLQLLFYSVGIGQISSEVPQNLSASRPQDRQFILSSKKLLLSDSGFYLCAWSGEGAPTIHEQYFGPGTRLTVT.

The CDR3 DNA reads TGTGCCAGCAGCTCCCAGGTGCAAGATAATTCACCCCTCCACTTT. This gives the protein CASSSQVQDNSPLHF. The chain couples TRBV7-6 to TRBJ1-6; D gene unclear. The CDR3 extends over 15 amino acids. Germline V lookup: CDR1 SGHVS, CDR2 FNYEAQ. Trimming shortened V by 4 bases and J by 5 bases, and 12 bases separated the two germline ends.

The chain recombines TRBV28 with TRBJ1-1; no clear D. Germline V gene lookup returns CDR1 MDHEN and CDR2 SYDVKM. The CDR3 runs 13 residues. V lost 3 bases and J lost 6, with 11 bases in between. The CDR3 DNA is TGTGCCAGCAGTTTTAGGTTGTGGGCTGAAGCTTTCTTT. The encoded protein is CASSFRLWAEAFF. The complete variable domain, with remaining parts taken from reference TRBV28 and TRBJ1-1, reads DVKVTQSSRYLVKRTGEKVFLECVQDMDHENMFWYRQDPGLGLRLIYFSYDVKMKEKGDIPEGYSVSREKKERFSLILESASTNQTSMYLCASSFRLWAEAFFGQGTRLTVV.

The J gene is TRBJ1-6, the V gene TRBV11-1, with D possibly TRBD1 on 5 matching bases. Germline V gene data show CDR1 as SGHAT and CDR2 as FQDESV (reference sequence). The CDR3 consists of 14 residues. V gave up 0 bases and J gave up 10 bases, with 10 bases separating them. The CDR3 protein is CASSLAGRGSPLHF. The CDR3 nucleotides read TGTGCCAGCAGCTTAGCGGGGCGCGGCTCACCCCTCCACTTT.

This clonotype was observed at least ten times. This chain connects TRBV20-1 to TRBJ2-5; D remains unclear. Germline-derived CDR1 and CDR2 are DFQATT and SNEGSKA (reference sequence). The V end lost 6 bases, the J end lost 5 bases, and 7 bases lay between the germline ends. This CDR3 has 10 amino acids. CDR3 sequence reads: CSAQEETQYF. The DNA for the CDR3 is TGCAGTGCGCAGGAGGAGACCCAGTACTTC.

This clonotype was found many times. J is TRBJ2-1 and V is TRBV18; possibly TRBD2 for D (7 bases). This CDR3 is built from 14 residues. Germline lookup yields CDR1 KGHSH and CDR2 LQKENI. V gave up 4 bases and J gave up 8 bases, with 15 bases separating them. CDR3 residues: CASSRGGGKDEQFF. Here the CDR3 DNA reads TGTGCCAGCTCACGTGGGGGGGGCAAGGATGAGCAGTTCTTC.

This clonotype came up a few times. In nucleotides, the CDR3 is TGCAGCGCCGCGCGGGGACCTGAGCAGTACTTC. Protein sequence: CSAARGPEQYF. The rearrangement links TRBV29-1 to TRBJ2-7, with D possibly being TRBD2 (6 bases). The germline gives CDR1 SQVTM, CDR2 ANQGSEA. The CDR3 consists of 11 residues. V was clipped by 7 bases and J by 7 bases, with 14 bases between them.

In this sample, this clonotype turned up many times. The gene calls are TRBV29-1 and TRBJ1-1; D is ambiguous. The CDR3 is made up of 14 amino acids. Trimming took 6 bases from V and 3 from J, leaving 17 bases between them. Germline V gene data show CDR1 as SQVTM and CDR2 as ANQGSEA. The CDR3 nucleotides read TGCAGCGTCGGGAGAAGGTTGACCGACACTGAAGCTTTCTTT. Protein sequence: CSVGRRLTDTEAFF.

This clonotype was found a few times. This chain's CDR3 is CASSLAGGMGTEAFF. DNA of the CDR3: TGTGCCAGCAGCTTAGCGGGAGGGATGGGCACTGAAGCTTTCTTT. V and J are TRBV11-2 and TRBJ1-1; D gene uncertain. V dropped 1 base and J dropped 4 bases, with 13 bases sitting between them. The CDR3 length is 15 residues. Germline assignment: CDR1 SGHAT and CDR2 FQNNGV.

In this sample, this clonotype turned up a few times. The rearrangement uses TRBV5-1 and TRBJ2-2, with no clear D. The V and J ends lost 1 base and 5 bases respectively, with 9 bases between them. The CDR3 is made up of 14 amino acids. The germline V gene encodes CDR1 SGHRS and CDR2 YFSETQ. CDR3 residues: CASSLLTGTGELFF. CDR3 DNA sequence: TGCGCCAGCAGCTTGTTGACGGGTACCGGGGAGCTGTTTTTT.

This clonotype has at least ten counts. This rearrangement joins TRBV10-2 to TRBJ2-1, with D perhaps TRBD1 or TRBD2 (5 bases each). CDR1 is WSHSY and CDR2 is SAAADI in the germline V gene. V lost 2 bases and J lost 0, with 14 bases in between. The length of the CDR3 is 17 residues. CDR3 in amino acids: CASSEEGPRTSYNEQFF. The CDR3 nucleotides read TGCGCCAGCAGTGAGGAGGGACCCCGAACCTCCTACAATGAGCAGTTCTTC.

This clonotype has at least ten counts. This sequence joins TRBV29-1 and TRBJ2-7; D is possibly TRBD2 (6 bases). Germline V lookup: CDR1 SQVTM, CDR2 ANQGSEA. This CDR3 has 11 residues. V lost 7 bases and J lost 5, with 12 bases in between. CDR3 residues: CSGLGGNEQYF. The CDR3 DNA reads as TGCAGCGGATTGGGGGGAAACGAGCAGTACTTC.

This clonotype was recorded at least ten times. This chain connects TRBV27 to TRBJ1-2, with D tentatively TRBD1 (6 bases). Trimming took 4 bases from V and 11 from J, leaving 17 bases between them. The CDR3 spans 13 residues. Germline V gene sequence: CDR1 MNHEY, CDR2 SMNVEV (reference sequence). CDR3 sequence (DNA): TGTGCCAGCAGTTCCCAACACTCAGGGGATTACACCTTC. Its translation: CASSSQHSGDYTF.

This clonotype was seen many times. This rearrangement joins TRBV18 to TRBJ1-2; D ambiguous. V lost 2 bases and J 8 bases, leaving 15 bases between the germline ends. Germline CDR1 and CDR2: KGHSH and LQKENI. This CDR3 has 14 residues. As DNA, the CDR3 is TGTGCCAGCTCACCATCGTTATCGTCTGGGGGCTACACCTTC. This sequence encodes CASSPSLSSGGYTF. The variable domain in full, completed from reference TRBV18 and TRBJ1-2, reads NAGVMQNPRHLVRRRGQEARLRCSPMKGHSHVYWYRQLPEEGLKFMVYLQKENIIDESGMPKERFSAEFPKEGPSILRIQQVVRGDSAAYFCASSPSLSSGGYTFGSGTRLTVV.